The rows below give T cell receptor beta chains drawn from one sample of a study of cytomegalovirus exposure and HLA in healthy donors. Clones were read by immunoSEQ multiplex PCR, and TCRdb kept only the in-frame ones, dropping some. The data show approximately 170,000 clones, with approximately 81% seen just once and around 1.3% held by the top ten. The sequencing input was PBMCs. These receptors were collected from a middle-aged man in good health and CMV-seropositive. The conserved cysteine and the conserved F or W are not part of the CDR3 here. Where a row states a size, it is once, few, many or the class of an expanded clone; other rows omit it.

clone size	V gene	J gene	CDR3 protein
NA	TRBV5-1	TRBJ1-1	ASSTDRVTEAF
once	TRBV30	TRBJ1-1	AWGWGGGTEAF
NA	TRBV5-1	TRBJ1-1	ASSLATGAVNTEAF
NA	TRBV14	TRBJ1-1	ASSPLQGGDTEAF
NA	TRBV10-3	TRBJ2-3	AISERGIGTDTQY
NA	TRBV7-6	TRBJ1-3	ASSLLRSGSVSGNTIY
NA	TRBV6-6	TRBJ2-5	ASVGRGPSRKETQY
NA	TRBV28	TRBJ1-5	ASRGTRTGGSQPQH
NA	TRBV4-2	TRBJ2-2	ASSHEPPGAGELF
NA	TRBV9	TRBJ1-1	ASSKGQGFGNTEAF
NA	TRBV20-1	TRBJ1-1	SEVGGAEAF
NA	TRBV15	TRBJ2-2	ATSRDPHGGVGTGELF
NA	TRBV10-3	TRBJ2-2	AISGSSTNTGELF
NA	TRBV19	TRBJ2-5	ASRRYGNPAGETQY
once	TRBV28	TRBJ2-5	ASSSRSGGDQETQY
NA	TRBV19	TRBJ2-3	AASGSTDTQY
NA	TRBV5-5	TRBJ1-2	ASSKQGARYGYT
NA	TRBV30	TRBJ2-7	AWSLEAGLAYEQY
NA	TRBV5-1	TRBJ2-3	ASSWGRGEGDTQY
NA	TRBV6-1	TRBJ1-4	ASSEGPGAEKLF
few	TRBV7-2	TRBJ2-7	ASSDRDRHSYEQY
once	TRBV28	TRBJ1-1	ASSLLGQGSTEAF
NA	TRBV5-1	TRBJ2-2	ASSLAPENTGELF
NA	TRBV7-9	TRBJ1-6	ASRSPRDSSYNSPLH
NA	TRBV2	TRBJ2-7	ASARWISRDEQY
NA	TRBV5-4	TRBJ2-5	ASRSGTGIGETQY
NA	TRBV5-1	TRBJ2-2	ASSPSDRMIGELF
NA	TRBV11-3	TRBJ2-7	ASSHGQDEQY
NA	TRBV18	TRBJ2-5	ASSPGTGGGETQY
NA	TRBV6-5	TRBJ2-7	ASSRDRTSSYEQY
few	TRBV6-5	TRBJ2-6	ASSYAGRPGANVLT
NA	TRBV6-5	TRBJ2-5	ASSEGASWETQY
NA	TRBV6-4	TRBJ1-4	ASSSVKEKLF
NA	TRBV18	TRBJ1-3	ASSPTPGLSGNTIY
once	TRBV11-2	TRBJ2-1	ASSLVAGVHNEQF
NA	TRBV11-2	TRBJ1-5	ASSLEAGYNQPQH
NA	TRBV11-2	TRBJ2-1	ASTFVSGINEQF
NA	TRBV5-1	TRBJ1-4	ASSLGAPTNEKLF
NA	TRBV11-2	TRBJ2-3	ASSPGGADTQY
NA	TRBV7-9	TRBJ1-4	ASSLTVGHEKLF
once	TRBV28	TRBJ1-2	ASSFATGANYGYT
NA	TRBV7-9	TRBJ2-7	ASNPGQLPYEQY
NA	TRBV4-1	TRBJ2-6	ASSQDPLASGSYSGANVLT
NA	TRBV2	TRBJ2-3	ASSEGLQRPDTQY
NA	TRBV9	TRBJ2-1	ASSAPSRGGSSYNEQF
NA	TRBV18	TRBJ2-3	ASSPGTGVDTQY
NA	TRBV11-3	TRBJ2-1	ASSKDPMQVNEQF
NA	TRBV29-1	TRBJ2-2	SVGQGERELF
NA	TRBV19	TRBJ2-2	ASSTLGSVGELF
NA	TRBV5-7	TRBJ2-5	ASSLRHREREETQY
NA	TRBV4-3	TRBJ2-6	ASSQEMRAGANVLT
NA	TRBV5-1	TRBJ2-1	ASSLARGAAYNEQF
NA	TRBV6-1	TRBJ2-7	ASSEDRVIYEQY
few	TRBV9	TRBJ2-2	ASSVGQGPRTGELF
NA	TRBV6-4	TRBJ1-5	ASSRDSSNQPQH